Listed below are T cell receptor beta chains from one sample, sequenced in a study of T-cell memory formation after mild COVID-19. One entry per CDR3 protein results from TCRdb running MiXCR on the 5' RACE reads. Here the sample spans hundreds of thousands of distinct CDR3 sequences, roughly an eighth being singletons. Sequencing was carried out using PBMCs or a T cell subset sorted from them (not recorded which). The receptors stem from a young man who had mild COVID-19 (a few samples of this study predate the infection). Cell type and time point are not known. Each CDR3 is given with its conserved first and last residue. The order of the fields is V gene, J gene, D gene, clone size, CDR3 protein, CDR3 DNA. D genes are given only for firm matches. Some rows have no size entry. The others give once, few or many, or a class for an expanded clone.

>TRBV7-6|TRBJ1-3|NA|NA
CASSFGQGRTGNTIYF
TGTGCCAGCAGCTTTGGGCAGGGAAGGACTGGAAACACCATATATTTT
>TRBV11-3|TRBJ2-2|NA|NA
CASSARGDTGELFF
TGTGCCAGCAGCGCCCGAGGGGACACCGGGGAGCTGTTTTTT
>TRBV2|TRBJ1-6|NA|NA
CASSEFDPSYNSPLHF
TGTGCCAGCAGTGAATTCGACCCCTCCTATAATTCACCCCTCCACTTT
>TRBV7-2|TRBJ2-6|TRBD2|NA
CASSVAGGAGANVLTF
TGTGCCAGCAGCGTGGCGGGGGGAGCTGGGGCCAACGTCCTGACTTTC
>TRBV7-9|TRBJ1-6|NA|NA
CASSDRVLSSSNSPLHF
TGTGCCAGCAGCGACAGAGTTTTGTCTTCGAGTAATTCACCCCTCCACTTT
>TRBV29-1|TRBJ2-2|TRBD1|NA
CSVEDGDRGDTGELFF
TGCAGCGTTGAAGATGGGGACAGGGGGGACACCGGGGAGCTGTTTTTT
>TRBV27|TRBJ1-5|TRBD1|NA
CASSFVQGAGLSFQPQHF
TGTGCCAGCAGTTTCGTACAGGGGGCAGGCCTATCCTTTCAGCCCCAGCATTTT
>TRBV5-1|TRBJ2-3|TRBD2|NA
CASSPGTGGFGSPDTQYF
TGCGCCAGCAGCCCGGGGACGGGGGGGTTTGGAAGCCCAGATACGCAGTATTTT
>TRBV4-1|TRBJ2-7|TRBD2|few
CASSQEGTSGAYEQYF
TGCGCCAGCAGCCAAGAGGGGACTAGCGGGGCCTACGAGCAGTACTTC
>TRBV7-2|TRBJ2-6|TRBD2|NA
CASSWGGFGANVLTF
TGTGCCAGCAGCTGGGGGGGGTTTGGGGCCAACGTCCTGACTTTC
>TRBV15|TRBJ2-4|NA|many
CATSRGSSSKNIQYF
TGTGCCACCAGCAGAGGGTCTAGCTCCAAAAACATTCAGTACTTC
>TRBV11-2|TRBJ2-5|NA|few
CASSSGEGGLETQYF
TGTGCCAGCAGCTCCGGGGAGGGGGGCCTAGAGACCCAGTACTTC
>TRBV7-9|TRBJ2-6|NA|NA
CARQGSGANVLTF
TGTGCCAGACAGGGCTCTGGGGCCAACGTCCTGACTTTC
>TRBV29-1|TRBJ2-3|TRBD2|NA
CSVTTSGGAEGQYF
TGCAGCGTTACCACTAGCGGGGGGGCCGAGGGGCAGTATTTT
>TRBV27|TRBJ1-1|NA|NA
CASRRGGLRTEAFF
TGTGCCAGCAGAAGGGGGGGTTTGAGAACTGAAGCTTTCTTT
>TRBV6-1|TRBJ2-7|NA|NA
CASSARGYEQYF
TGTGCCAGCAGCGCTAGAGGCTACGAGCAGTACTTC
>TRBV9|TRBJ2-3|NA|many
CASSVHPADTQYF
TGTGCCAGCAGCGTCCACCCCGCAGATACGCAGTATTTT
>TRBV6-1|TRBJ1-2|NA|NA
CASSEVPGPSYGYTF
TGTGCCAGCAGTGAAGTCCCAGGCCCGAGCTATGGCTACACCTTC
>TRBV23-1|TRBJ1-1|TRBD1|NA
CASSHYGTGTGNTEAFF
TGCGCCAGCAGTCATTACGGCACCGGGACAGGGAACACTGAAGCTTTCTTT
>TRBV5-1|TRBJ2-7|NA|few
CASSTGQFVGYEQYF
TGCGCCAGCAGCACAGGACAATTCGTCGGGTACGAGCAGTACTTC
>TRBV7-9|TRBJ1-4|NA|few
CASAASRKLFF
TGTGCCAGCGCAGCAAGCCGAAAACTGTTTTTT
>TRBV6-4|TRBJ2-5|NA|NA
CASSDSMWGGETQYF
TGTGCCAGCAGTGACTCGATGTGGGGAGGAGAGACCCAGTACTTC
>TRBV7-3|TRBJ2-5|TRBD2|many
CASSYPGLATSLQTQYF
TGTGCCAGCAGCTATCCGGGACTAGCGACTTCCTTGCAGACCCAGTACTTC
>TRBV18|TRBJ2-3|NA|few
CASSPFRTQSTDTQYF
TGTGCCAGCTCGCCCTTCCGCACTCAATCCACAGATACGCAGTATTTT
>TRBV7-2|TRBJ2-3|NA|few
CASSGRLSTDTQYF
TGTGCCAGCAGCGGCAGACTGAGCACAGATACGCAGTATTTT
>TRBV4-1|TRBJ2-7|NA|few
CASSQETAYEQYF
TGCGCCAGCAGCCAAGAGACCGCCTACGAGCAGTACTTC
>TRBV19|TRBJ1-5|TRBD1|few
CASSIGDRLFNQPQHF
TGTGCCAGTAGTATAGGGGACAGGTTATTCAATCAGCCCCAGCATTTT
>TRBV6-5|TRBJ1-1|NA|few
CASSYSPGSLNTEAFF
TGTGCCAGCAGTTACTCACCAGGGAGCCTGAACACTGAAGCTTTCTTT
>TRBV4-2|TRBJ2-5|NA|once
CASSQEIGQGTQYF
TGTGCCAGCAGCCAAGAGATTGGCCAGGGGACCCAGTACTTC
>TRBV6-1|TRBJ2-1|NA|many
CASRLGSGRGNNEQFF
TGTGCCAGCAGACTCGGGTCGGGACGGGGGAACAATGAGCAGTTCTTC
>TRBV6-5|TRBJ1-2|NA|NA
CASRGRTYYGYTF
TGTGCCAGCCGGGGCAGGACGTACTATGGCTACACCTTC
>TRBV2|TRBJ2-2|NA|many
CASSYTGELFF
TGTGCCAGCAGTTACACCGGGGAGCTGTTTTTT
>TRBV7-2|TRBJ2-7|NA|NA
CASSLVLREQYF
TGTGCCAGCAGCTTAGTACTGAGGGAGCAGTACTTC
>TRBV4-1|TRBJ2-7|TRBD2|NA
CASSQEVAGGGIYEQYF
TGCGCCAGCAGCCAAGAGGTCGCGGGAGGGGGCATCTACGAGCAGTACTTC
>TRBV3-1|TRBJ2-1|NA|few
CASSLFLRGSYNEQFF
TGTGCCAGCAGCCTCTTCCTGAGGGGCTCCTACAATGAGCAGTTCTTC
>TRBV7-6|TRBJ2-1|TRBD2|few
CASSLRGLAGGPYNEQFF
TGTGCCAGCAGCTTACGGGGACTAGCGGGGGGACCCTACAATGAGCAGTTCTTC
>TRBV11-2|TRBJ2-5|NA|many
CASSGETGWETQYF
TGTGCCAGCAGCGGTGAGACAGGTTGGGAGACCCAGTACTTC
>TRBV7-9|TRBJ1-1|TRBD1|NA
CASTDGQDTNGDEAFF
TGTGCCAGCACTGACGGACAGGACACCAATGGCGATGAAGCTTTCTTT
>TRBV30|TRBJ1-2|NA|few
CAWGQGGYTF
TGTGCCTGGGGACAAGGGGGCTACACCTTC
>TRBV7-9|TRBJ2-3|TRBD2|few
CASSPQGLAVTDTQYF
TGTGCCAGCAGCCCGCAAGGGCTAGCGGTCACAGATACGCAGTATTTT
>TRBV18|TRBJ1-1|TRBD1|few
CASHRGQNTEAFF
TGTGCCAGCCACAGGGGCCAAAACACTGAAGCTTTCTTT
>TRBV5-1|TRBJ2-5|NA|NA
CASSWGVGQETQYF
TGCGCCAGCAGCTGGGGGGTGGGCCAAGAGACCCAGTACTTC
>TRBV12-5|TRBJ2-5|TRBD2|NA
CASGSRDGLAEGETQYF
TGTGCTAGTGGCTCACGGGATGGACTAGCGGAGGGAGAGACCCAGTACTTC
>TRBV7-2|TRBJ2-1|NA|NA
CASSLGLGLGNEQFF
TGTGCCAGCAGCTTAGGGTTGGGCCTGGGCAATGAGCAGTTCTTC
>TRBV24-1|TRBJ2-7|NA|NA
CGQSVYEQYF
TGTGGACAGAGCGTCTACGAGCAGTACTTC
>TRBV28|TRBJ2-1|NA|many
CASTSAGLQSSYNEQFF
TGTGCCAGCACATCTGCGGGGCTCCAGAGCTCCTACAATGAGCAGTTCTTC
>TRBV4-2|TRBJ1-5|TRBD1|NA
CASSQRDSLDQPQHF
TGTGCCAGCAGCCAGAGGGACAGTCTCGATCAGCCCCAGCATTTT
>TRBV5-1|TRBJ1-6|TRBD1|NA
CASGRGQGNSPLHF
TGCGCCAGCGGACGGGGACAGGGGAATTCACCCCTCCACTTT
>TRBV5-6|TRBJ2-5|NA|few
CASSLPPSGRETQYF
TGTGCCAGCAGCTTGCCACCGTCAGGGAGAGAGACCCAGTACTTC
>TRBV12-3/TRBV12-4|TRBJ2-3|NA|many
CASGLTDTQYF
TGTGCCAGCGGTCTCACAGATACGCAGTATTTT
>TRBV12-3/TRBV12-4|TRBJ1-6|NA|NA
CASSSGAVWGSPLHF
TGTGCCAGCAGTTCTGGGGCCGTCTGGGGTTCACCCCTCCACTTT
>TRBV4-3|TRBJ2-5|TRBD1|few
CASSPDRGRLGETQYF
TGCGCCAGCAGCCCGGACAGGGGACGTTTGGGAGAGACCCAGTACTTC
>TRBV7-2|TRBJ2-5|TRBD2|NA
CASSRTPGLYQETQYF
TGTGCCAGCAGCCGAACCCCGGGACTATACCAAGAGACCCAGTACTTC
>TRBV5-1|TRBJ2-1|TRBD2|NA
CASSSGAGGHDEQFF
TGCGCCAGCAGCTCTGGGGCGGGGGGTCACGATGAGCAGTTCTTC
>TRBV5-1|TRBJ1-1|TRBD1|few
CASSDRALNTEAFF
TGCGCCAGCAGCGACAGGGCCTTGAACACTGAAGCTTTCTTT
>TRBV7-9|TRBJ2-1|NA|many
CASSLLGAEQFF
TGTGCCAGCAGCCTCCTAGGAGCCGAGCAGTTCTTC
>TRBV12-3/TRBV12-4|TRBJ2-1|NA|NA
CASSLASQNEQFF
TGTGCCAGCAGTTTAGCTAGCCAAAATGAGCAGTTCTTC
>TRBV18|TRBJ1-1|NA|NA
CASSTEDGNTEAFF
TGTGCCAGCTCTACAGAAGACGGGAACACTGAAGCTTTCTTT
>TRBV6-2/TRBV6-3|TRBJ1-1|NA|few
CASSSLSDEAFF
TGTGCCAGCAGTTCATTGTCAGATGAAGCTTTCTTT
>TRBV9|TRBJ2-2|NA|few
CASSVGGAGELFF
TGTGCCAGCAGCGTAGGGGGGGCCGGGGAGCTGTTTTTT